A selection of T cell receptor beta chains follows, all from one sample in a study of T cell responses to AZD1222 COVID-19 vaccine. Only in-frame clones appear in the TCRdb table, and some are missing; sequencing was by immunoSEQ multiplex PCR. Among over 130,000 clones listed, roughly 92% were seen once. The sample here was peripheral blood, taken on day 0 of AZD1222 vaccination. Receptor source: an adult in good health. Each CDR3 is given with its conserved first and last residue. The D gene is left open where the match is weak. Size tells how often a clone was seen (once, few, many) or the class of an expanded clone, and some rows leave it out.

CDR3aa: CASSMRYRGPQETQYF
CDR3nt: TGTGCCAGTAGTATGCGGTACAGGGGGCCCCAAGAGACCCAGTACTTC
d_gene: TRBD1
abundance: .
v_gene: TRBV19
j_gene: TRBJ2-5

CDR3aa: CASSPSQIPQHF
CDR3nt: TGTGCCAGCAGCCCCAGTCAGATTCCCCAGCATTTT
d_gene: .
abundance: .
v_gene: TRBV6-2/TRBV6-3
j_gene: TRBJ1-5

CDR3aa: CASSFRGTYEQYF
CDR3nt: TGTGCCAGCAGTTTCCGCGGGACCTACGAGCAGTACTTC
d_gene: .
abundance: .
v_gene: TRBV6-5
j_gene: TRBJ2-7

CDR3aa: CASSLGPSPAGETQYF
CDR3nt: TGTGCCAGCAGCTTAGGGCCTAGCCCGGCGGGGGAGACCCAGTACTTC
d_gene: .
abundance: .
v_gene: TRBV13
j_gene: TRBJ2-5

CDR3aa: CASSEDEKLFF
CDR3nt: TGTGCCAGCAGTGAAGATGAAAAACTGTTTTTT
d_gene: .
abundance: .
v_gene: TRBV6-1
j_gene: TRBJ1-4

CDR3aa: CASNDKTGTGYSYEQYF
CDR3nt: TGTGCCAGCAATGATAAAACCGGGACAGGATACTCCTACGAGCAGTACTTC
d_gene: TRBD1
abundance: .
v_gene: TRBV2
j_gene: TRBJ2-7

CDR3aa: CASSSPRDRGSETQYF
CDR3nt: TGTGCCAGCAGTTCACCCCGGGACAGGGGTTCAGAGACCCAGTACTTC
d_gene: TRBD1
abundance: .
v_gene: TRBV27
j_gene: TRBJ2-5

CDR3aa: CSVESTDRTYEQYF
CDR3nt: TGCAGCGTTGAGTCGACAGACCGAACCTACGAGCAGTACTTC
d_gene: .
abundance: .
v_gene: TRBV29-1
j_gene: TRBJ2-7

CDR3aa: CASSHRPMNTEAFF
CDR3nt: TGTGCCAGCAGCCACCGGCCGATGAACACTGAAGCTTTCTTT
d_gene: .
abundance: .
v_gene: TRBV3-1/TRBV3-2
j_gene: TRBJ1-1

CDR3aa: CASSLGGFRARYEQYF
CDR3nt: TGTGCCAGCAGCTTAGGGGGGTTCAGGGCCCGCTACGAGCAGTACTTC
d_gene: .
abundance: .
v_gene: TRBV7-2
j_gene: TRBJ2-7

CDR3aa: CASASGTDSNQPQHF
CDR3nt: TGTGCCAGTGCAAGCGGGACGGATAGCAATCAGCCCCAGCATTTT
d_gene: .
abundance: .
v_gene: TRBV28
j_gene: TRBJ1-5

CDR3aa: CASSEAPERATNEKLFF
CDR3nt: TGTGCCAGCAGCGAAGCCCCGGAAAGGGCTACTAATGAAAAACTGTTTTTT
d_gene: .
abundance: .
v_gene: TRBV5-4
j_gene: TRBJ1-4

CDR3aa: CASSSAGLAGKYNEQFF
CDR3nt: TGTGCCAGCAGTTCCGCGGGACTAGCGGGGAAATACAATGAGCAGTTCTTC
d_gene: TRBD2
abundance: .
v_gene: TRBV28
j_gene: TRBJ2-1

CDR3aa: CASSLSGSYEQYF
CDR3nt: TGTGCCAGCAGCTTAAGCGGGAGCTACGAGCAGTACTTC
d_gene: TRBD2
abundance: .
v_gene: TRBV7-2
j_gene: TRBJ2-7

CDR3aa: CASSLQVPTEQYF
CDR3nt: TGTGCCAGCAGTTTACAAGTCCCAACCGAGCAGTACTTC
d_gene: .
abundance: once
v_gene: TRBV28
j_gene: TRBJ2-7